These 28 T cell receptor beta chains originate from one sample sequenced in a study of blood T cell repertoires in COVID-19. Method: immunoSEQ multiplex PCR; TCRdb's copy keeps in-frame clones and lacks some. Of some 150,000 clones detected, around 86% appear once; the ten largest clones hold about 1.4%. The sample consisted of peripheral blood. Receptors were obtained from a human donor in a cohort sampled during active COVID-19.

J is TRBJ2-7 and V is TRBV7-2, with TRBD1 matching 7 bases. Germline V gives CDR1 SGHTA, CDR2 FQGNSA. V was pared by 3 bases and J by 4 bases, with 9 bases of the junction left unmatched. The CDR3 spans 15 residues. The CDR3 sequence is CASSFNRGVSYEQYF. The CDR3 nucleotides read TGTGCCAGCAGCTTCAACAGGGGCGTGAGTTACGAGCAGTACTTC.

This chain connects TRBV15 to TRBJ2-1; 14 bases match TRBD2. The germline V gene has CDR1 LNHNV and CDR2 YYDKDF (reference sequence). V shed 2 bases and J 8 bases; nucleotides not matched to a gene: 2. This CDR3 is 15 amino acids long. The CDR3 region has the DNA TGTGCCACCAGCAGATCGGGACTAGCGGGAGATGAGCAGTTCTTC. Translation: CATSRSGLAGDEQFF. Full variable domain (rest looked up from reference TRBV15 and TRBJ2-1): DAMVIQNPRYQVTQFGKPVTLSCSQTLNHNVMYWYQQKSSQAPKLLFHYYDKDFNNEADTPDNFQSRRPNTSFCFLDIRSPGLGDTAMYLCATSRSGLAGDEQFFGPGTRLTVL.

The rearrangement joins TRBV5-1 to TRBJ2-5; D perhaps matches TRBD1 (6 bases). The germline V gene has CDR1 SGHRS and CDR2 YFSETQ. CDR3 length: 14 residues. Trimming left V 4 bases short and J 4 bases short, with 14 bases between. In DNA form, the CDR3 reads TGCGCCAGCAGCCCCGAGGGGGTAGGAGAGACCCAGTACTTC. Its translation is CASSPEGVGETQYF. Combining the CDR3 with reference TRBV5-1 and TRBJ2-5 gives the whole variable domain KAGVTQTPRYLIKTRGQQVTLSCSPISGHRSVSWYQQTPGQGLQFLFEYFSETQRNKGNFPGRFSGRQFSNSRSEMNVSTLELGDSALYLCASSPEGVGETQYFGPGTRLLVL.

This chain connects TRBV15 to TRBJ2-7; weak D call: TRBD1 (5 bases). The CDR3 is made up of 14 amino acids. V lost 0 bases to trimming and J lost 3 bases, with 9 bases between them. Germline CDR1 LNHNV, CDR2 YYDKDF (reference sequence). The CDR3 DNA reads TGTGCCACCAGCAGAGATCAGGGCCTCTACGAGCAGTACTTC. Its protein is CATSRDQGLYEQYF. The full variable domain, in which reference TRBV15 and TRBJ2-7 provide the parts outside the CDR3, is DAMVIQNPRYQVTQFGKPVTLSCSQTLNHNVMYWYQQKSSQAPKLLFHYYDKDFNNEADTPDNFQSRRPNTSFCFLDIRSPGLGDTAMYLCATSRDQGLYEQYFGPGTRLTVT.

This chain links TRBV27 with TRBJ2-1; tentatively, D is TRBD2 (5 bases). This CDR3 region has 16 residues. The ends were cut back, 5 bases at V and 9 bases at J, with 23 bases in the middle. In germline, CDR1 is MNHEY, CDR2 SMNVEV (reference sequence). CDR3 region: CASSPPTPSGLSEQFF. In DNA form, the CDR3 reads TGTGCCAGCAGTCCACCAACACCCAGCGGCCTAAGTGAGCAGTTCTTC.

The V call is TRBV6-1, the J call TRBJ1-3, with 9 bases matching TRBD1. Trimming removed 2 bases from V and 4 bases from J; junction bases left unmatched: 6. The CDR3 contains 16 residues. Germline-derived CDR1 and CDR2 are MNHNS and SASEGT. CDR3 DNA: TGTGCCAGCAGTGAATACGGGACAGGGAAAGGAAACACCATATATTTT. As protein: CASSEYGTGKGNTIYF.

This sequence joins TRBV29-1 and TRBJ2-7, with TRBD2 identical over 8 bases. The V gene end was trimmed by 2 bases and the J gene end by 6 bases; junction bases not matched to a gene: 3. The CDR3 covers 12 residues. Germline assignment: CDR1 SQVTM and CDR2 ANQGSEA. The CDR3 loop reads CSVETSGGEQYF. CDR3 bases: TGCAGCGTTGAAACTAGCGGAGGCGAGCAGTACTTC.

The V gene is TRBV18, the J gene TRBJ1-5; the D is unclear. Germline V gene lookup returns CDR1 KGHSH and CDR2 LQKENI. Trimming cost V 0 bases and J 7 bases, with 13 bases left between them. The CDR3 runs to 15 residues. CDR3 sequence: CASSPPQGSRQPQHF. CDR3 sequence (DNA): TGTGCCAGCTCACCACCCCAAGGGAGTCGGCAGCCCCAGCATTTT.

The chain uses TRBV25-1 and TRBJ2-7; possibly TRBD1 for D (5 bases). V lost 4 bases, J lost 2 bases, and 9 bases lay in between. This CDR3 region has 13 residues. Germline loops: CDR1 MGHDK, CDR2 SYGVNS. This CDR3 is CASSGVGPYEQYF. The CDR3 DNA follows: TGTGCCAGCAGTGGGGTGGGGCCCTACGAGCAGTACTTC.

The gene calls are TRBV5-1 and TRBJ2-2; D gene uncertain. CDR3 length: 15 amino acids. From germline, CDR1 is SGHRS and CDR2 YFSETQ. V was cut by 1 base and J by 0 bases, with 7 bases left in between. For the CDR3, the DNA is TGCGCCAGCAGCTTGTTGGAGACGAACACCGGGGAGCTGTTTTTT. Residues: CASSLLETNTGELFF.

This clone has only a few counts. The chain couples TRBV18 to TRBJ1-2; D may be TRBD1 (5 bases). V was clipped by 2 bases and J by 0 bases, with 10 bases between them. Germline assignment: CDR1 KGHSH and CDR2 LQKENI. The CDR3 consists of 15 residues. The CDR3 loop reads CASSPSGVSNYGYTF. CDR3 coding DNA: TGTGCCAGCTCACCATCGGGGGTGTCTAACTATGGCTACACCTTC.

The rearrangement uses TRBV6-5 and TRBJ1-1, with D possibly matching TRBD1 (6 bases). The CDR3 runs to 16 residues. The ends were cut back, 0 bases at V and 0 bases at J, with 11 bases in the middle. Germline-derived CDR1 and CDR2 are MNHEY and SVGAGI. The CDR3 coding sequence is TGTGCCAGCAGTTACTCAGCGGGGGCCGTGAACACTGAAGCTTTCTTT. It is translated as CASSYSAGAVNTEAFF.

The J gene is TRBJ2-7, the V gene TRBV10-3; 10 nucleotides agree with TRBD1. With 6 bases clipped from V and 7 bases from J, the junction kept 9 bases outside the gene matches. The germline V gene has CDR1 ENHRY and CDR2 SYGVKD. The CDR3 totals 14 residues. This chain's CDR3 is CAISPTGGAGEQYF. CDR3 in DNA: TGTGCCATCAGCCCGACAGGGGGCGCGGGTGAGCAGTACTTC.

This chain connects TRBV3-1 (or the pseudogene TRBV3-2) to TRBJ1-5; 9 nucleotides line up with TRBD1. This CDR3 comprises 15 residues. V shed 4 bases, J shed 3 bases, and the junction held 4 bases outside the gene matches. Germline CDR1 is LGHDT and CDR2 is YNNKEL (reference sequence). The CDR3 is CASSPGTGHNQPQHF. The CDR3 bases are TGTGCCAGCAGCCCGGGGACAGGGCACAATCAGCCCCAGCATTTT.

This clone came up once. The chain links TRBV9 to TRBJ1-3; no definite D call. This CDR3 contains 14 residues. Germline loops: CDR1 SGDLS, CDR2 YYNGEE. Trimming stripped 0 bases from V and 4 bases from J, with 8 bases between. The CDR3 region is CASSVAAGGNTIYF. DNA of the CDR3: TGTGCCAGCAGCGTAGCGGCAGGAGGAAACACCATATATTTT.

The chain employs TRBV5-5 and TRBJ2-7; D might be TRBD1 (6 bases). Germline assignment: CDR1 SGHKS and CDR2 YYEKEE (reference sequence). The CDR3 loop spans 14 amino acids. V lost 2 bases to trimming and J lost 7 bases, with 16 bases between them. This chain's CDR3 is CASSLGGHLGEQYF. The CDR3 DNA reads as TGTGCCAGCAGCTTAGGGGGACACCTTGGGGAGCAGTACTTC.

J is TRBJ2-1 and V is TRBV2; D unclear. The CDR3 is made up of 13 amino acids. The V gene lost 1 base and the J gene lost 5 bases, with 6 bases spanning the gap. Germline lookup yields CDR1 SNHLY and CDR2 FYNNEI. Here the CDR3 DNA reads TGTGCCAGCAGTGAAGATAGAAACAATGAGCAGTTCTTC. Its translation is CASSEDRNNEQFF.

V gene TRBV9 combines with J gene TRBJ1-1; no definite D call. The V end lost 4 bases, the J end lost 1 base, and 11 bases lay between the germline ends. Germline V CDR1 and CDR2: SGDLS, YYNGEE. CDR3 length: 14 residues. This CDR3 is CASSPRAPNTEAFF. In DNA form, the CDR3 reads TGTGCCAGCAGCCCGAGGGCCCCGAACACTGAAGCTTTCTTT.

In its sample, this clone was seen a few times. The V and J genes are TRBV6-1 and TRBJ2-1; 11 bases match TRBD2. This CDR3 has 15 residues. Per the germline V gene, CDR1 is MNHNS and CDR2 is SASEGT. Trimming at V came to 0 bases and at J to 9 bases, leaving 4 bases not matched to a gene. The CDR3 sequence is CASSEATSGSTEQFF. The CDR3 nucleotides are TGTGCCAGCAGTGAAGCTACTAGCGGGAGTACTGAGCAGTTCTTC.

V and J are TRBV18 and TRBJ2-1, with 9 bases aligning to TRBD1. With V trimmed by 3 bases and J by 8 bases, 8 bases remained unmatched. Germline assignment: CDR1 KGHSH and CDR2 LQKENI. This CDR3 is built from 15 residues. CDR3 in amino acids: CASSPQGTGPYEQFF. The CDR3 coding sequence is TGTGCCAGCTCACCTCAAGGGACAGGGCCCTATGAGCAGTTCTTC.

The gene calls are TRBV5-4 and TRBJ2-7, with TRBD2 as a possible D gene (6 bases). The V and J ends lost 5 bases and 2 bases respectively, with 11 bases between them. Germline V gene data show CDR1 as SGHNT and CDR2 as YYREEE (reference sequence). CDR3 length: 13 residues. CDR3 in DNA: TGTGCCAGCAGTGCGGGCGGGACCTACGAGCAGTACTTC. The encoded protein is CASSAGGTYEQYF.

The J gene is TRBJ1-4, the V gene TRBV10-3, with a possible D match to TRBD1 (6 bases). Trimming cost V 0 bases and J 8 bases, with 13 bases left between them. The germline V gene has CDR1 ENHRY and CDR2 SYGVKD. The CDR3 is made up of 15 amino acids. The CDR3 sequence: CAISESWGRGEKLFF. The CDR3 DNA sequence: TGTGCCATCAGTGAGTCATGGGGGCGCGGGGAAAAACTGTTTTTT.

The chain joins TRBV3-1 (or the pseudogene TRBV3-2) to TRBJ2-7, with D possibly being TRBD2 (7 bases). Germline assignment: CDR1 LGHDT and CDR2 YNNKEL (reference sequence). V gave up 1 base and J gave up 3 bases, with 22 bases separating them. CDR3 length: 18 amino acids. The DNA for the CDR3 is TGTGCCAGCAGCCAAGGGAGGGCGGGGGCGGACTACCGCTACGAGCAGTACTTC. Translated, it gives CASSQGRAGADYRYEQYF.

With regard to this clone: Distinct nucleotide sequences in the sample also encode this CDR3. J is TRBJ2-1 and V is TRBV9, with 7 bases fitting TRBD2. Germline V CDR1 and CDR2: SGDLS, YYNGEE. With 0 bases clipped from V and 2 bases from J, the junction kept 2 bases outside the gene matches. The CDR3 contains 15 residues. The CDR3 here is CASSVGLAAYNEQFF. Here the CDR3 DNA reads TGTGCCAGCAGCGTAGGGCTAGCGGCCTACAATGAGCAGTTCTTC.

CDR3 coding DNA: TGTGCCAGTAGTATTATAAGCGGGAGTCTATACAATGAGCAGTTCTTC. Translating it yields CASSIISGSLYNEQFF. The V and J genes are TRBV19 and TRBJ2-1; 8 bases align to TRBD2. The CDR3 has 16 residues. CDR1 is LNHDA and CDR2 is SQIVND in the germline V gene (reference sequence). Trimming cost V 3 bases and J 4 bases; bases outside gene matches: 8. Full variable domain (remainder filled in from reference TRBV19 and TRBJ2-1): DGGITQSPKYLFRKEGQNVTLSCEQNLNHDAMYWYRQDPGQGLRLIYYSQIVNDFQKGDIAEGYSVSREKKESFPLTVTSAQKNPTAFYLCASSIISGSLYNEQFFGPGTRLTVL.

The CDR3 here is CASSGRTPGRNEQFF. CDR3 sequence (DNA): TGTGCCAGCAGCGGACGGACACCAGGACGCAATGAGCAGTTCTTC. The rearrangement uses TRBV21-1 and TRBJ2-1; the table's TRBD1 call for D was not verified on the DNA. TRBV21-1 represents a pseudogene. The CDR3 spans 15 residues.

This clone was seen a handful of times. V and J are TRBV11-1 and TRBJ2-5, with 8 bases identical to TRBD1. The CDR3 consists of 14 residues. V lost 5 bases to trimming and J lost 5 bases; unmatched junction nucleotides: 7. Germline CDR1 and CDR2: SGHAT and FQDESV (reference sequence). The CDR3 region is CASSPTGVVETQYF. In DNA, the CDR3 is TGTGCCAGCAGCCCGACAGGGGTCGTCGAGACCCAGTACTTC.

This rearrangement joins TRBV5-1 to TRBJ2-1; TRBD2 matches at 11 bases. CDR3 length equals 16 residues. Per germline, CDR1 SGHRS and CDR2 YFSETQ. V was pared by 0 bases and J by 7 bases, with 6 bases of the junction left unmatched. The CDR3 DNA is TGCGCCAGCAGCTTGGGCCTAGCGGGAGGCTATAATGAGCAGTTCTTC. Protein sequence: CASSLGLAGGYNEQFF.